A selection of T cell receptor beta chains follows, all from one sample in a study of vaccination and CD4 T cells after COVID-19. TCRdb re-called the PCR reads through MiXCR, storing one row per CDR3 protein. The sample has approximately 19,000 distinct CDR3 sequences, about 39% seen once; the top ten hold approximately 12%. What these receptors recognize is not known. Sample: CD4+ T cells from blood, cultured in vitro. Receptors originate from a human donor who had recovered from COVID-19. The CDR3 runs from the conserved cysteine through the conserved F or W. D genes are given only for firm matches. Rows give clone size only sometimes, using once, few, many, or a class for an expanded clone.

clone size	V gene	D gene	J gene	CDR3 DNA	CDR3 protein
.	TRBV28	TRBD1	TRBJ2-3	TGTGCCAGCAGTTTATCAGGACAGGGGGTGAGGGATACGCAGTATTTT	CASSLSGQGVRDTQYF
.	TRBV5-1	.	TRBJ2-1	TGCGCCAGCAGCTTGGCCACCGAGTACAATGAGCAGTTCTTC	CASSLATEYNEQFF
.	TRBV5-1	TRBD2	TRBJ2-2	TGCGCCAGCAGCTTGGGACTAGCGGGAGGTACCGGGGAGCTGTTTTTT	CASSLGLAGGTGELFF
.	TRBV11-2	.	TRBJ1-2	TGTGCCAGCAGCTTAGATCGCCGTGGGCAGTTGGGGGGGTCGTATGGCTACACCTTC	CASSLDRRGQLGGSYGYTF
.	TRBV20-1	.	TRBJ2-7	TGCAGTGCCGTCTGGGACACGGGATCCTACGAGCAGTACTTC	CSAVWDTGSYEQYF
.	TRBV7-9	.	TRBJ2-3	TGTGCCAGCAGCGCGGCTACAGATGCGCAGTATTTT	CASSAATDAQYF
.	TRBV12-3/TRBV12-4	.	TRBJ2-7	TGTGCCAGCAGTCGACAGGAAACCTACGAGCAGTACTTC	CASSRQETYEQYF
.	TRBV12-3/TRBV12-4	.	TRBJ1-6	TGTGCCAGCAGTTTACTCGGGGGGGCCCTCCACTTT	CASSLLGGALHF
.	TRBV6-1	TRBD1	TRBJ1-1	TGTGCCAGCAGACAGACAGGGAGCACTGAAGCTTTCTTT	CASRQTGSTEAFF
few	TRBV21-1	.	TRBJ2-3	TGTGCCAGCAGCAACGGGACTAGCGGGAGGGCGGGAGATACGCAGTATTTT	CASSNGTSGRAGDTQYF
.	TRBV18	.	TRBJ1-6	TGTGCCAGCTCAACTGCTCCCTACTCACCCCTCCACTTT	CASSTAPYSPLHF
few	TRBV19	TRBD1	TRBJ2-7	TGTGCCAGTAGACACCGGGACAGGGTGTACGAGCAGTACTTC	CASRHRDRVYEQYF
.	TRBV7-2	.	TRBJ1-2	TGTGCCAGCAGCTTGGCCAGGGGCATGGTGGGCTACACCTTC	CASSLARGMVGYTF
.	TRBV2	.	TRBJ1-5	TGTGCCAGCAATGGACCCGGTAGCAATCAGCCCCAGCATTTT	CASNGPGSNQPQHF
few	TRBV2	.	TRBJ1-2	TGTGCCAGCAAGGCAGGGCAGCTATCTAACTATGGCTACACCTTC	CASKAGQLSNYGYTF
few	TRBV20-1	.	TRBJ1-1	TGCAGTGCCAGAGGGGGTGTAGCCACTGAAGCTTTCTTT	CSARGGVATEAFF